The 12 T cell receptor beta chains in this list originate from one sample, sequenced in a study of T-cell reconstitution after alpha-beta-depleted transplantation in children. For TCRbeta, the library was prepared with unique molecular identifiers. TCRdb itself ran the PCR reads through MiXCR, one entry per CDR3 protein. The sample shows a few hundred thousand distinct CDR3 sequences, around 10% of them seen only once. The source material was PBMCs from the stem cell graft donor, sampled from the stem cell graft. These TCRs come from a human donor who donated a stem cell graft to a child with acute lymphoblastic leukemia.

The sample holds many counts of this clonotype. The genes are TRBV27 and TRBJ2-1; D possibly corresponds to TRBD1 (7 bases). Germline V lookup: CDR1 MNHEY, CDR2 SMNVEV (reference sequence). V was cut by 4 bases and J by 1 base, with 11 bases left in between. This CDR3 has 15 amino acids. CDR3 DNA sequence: TGTGCCAGCAGTTGGTCAGGGGGGTCCTACAATGAGCAGTTCTTC. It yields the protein CASSWSGGSYNEQFF.

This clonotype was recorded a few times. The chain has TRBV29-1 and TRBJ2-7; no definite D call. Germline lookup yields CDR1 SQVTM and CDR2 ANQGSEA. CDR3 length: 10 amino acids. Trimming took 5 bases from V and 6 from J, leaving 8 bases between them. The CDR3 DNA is TGCAGCGTTTTCGACCGCGAGCAGTACTTC. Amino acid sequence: CSVFDREQYF.

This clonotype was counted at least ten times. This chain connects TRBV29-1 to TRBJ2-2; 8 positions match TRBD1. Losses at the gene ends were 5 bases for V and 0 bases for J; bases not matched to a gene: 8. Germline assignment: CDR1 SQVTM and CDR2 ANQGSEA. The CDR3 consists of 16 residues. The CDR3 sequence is CSVLDRGSANTGELFF. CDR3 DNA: TGCAGCGTTCTAGACAGGGGTAGCGCGAACACCGGGGAGCTGTTTTTT.

The CDR3 reads CASSHRGGGTGANVLTF. Written as DNA, the CDR3 is TGTGCCAGTAGTCACCGGGGGGGAGGAACTGGGGCCAACGTCCTGACTTTC. V and J are TRBV19 and TRBJ2-6; the match to TRBD2 covers 8 bases. CDR1 and CDR2 from the germline V gene are LNHDA and SQIVND (reference sequence). The CDR3 consists of 17 residues. The V and J ends lost 5 bases and 2 bases, in that order; junction bases with no gene match: 8.

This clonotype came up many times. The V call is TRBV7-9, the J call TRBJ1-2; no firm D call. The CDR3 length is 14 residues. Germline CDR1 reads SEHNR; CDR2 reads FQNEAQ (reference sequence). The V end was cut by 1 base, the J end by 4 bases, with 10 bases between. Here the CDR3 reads CASSLDGELYGYTF. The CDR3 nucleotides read TGTGCCAGCAGCTTAGACGGGGAACTCTATGGCTACACCTTC.

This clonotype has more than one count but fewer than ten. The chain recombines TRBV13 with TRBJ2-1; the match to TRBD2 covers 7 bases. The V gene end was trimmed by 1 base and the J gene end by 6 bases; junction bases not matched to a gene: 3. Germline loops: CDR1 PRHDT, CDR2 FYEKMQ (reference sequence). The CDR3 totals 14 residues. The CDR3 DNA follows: TGTGCCAGCAGCTTAGTGTCTAGCGGCAATGAGCAGTTCTTC. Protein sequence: CASSLVSSGNEQFF. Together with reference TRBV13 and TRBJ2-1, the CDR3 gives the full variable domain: AAGVIQSPRHLIKEKRETATLKCYPIPRHDTVYWYQQGPGQDPQFLISFYEKMQSDKGSIPDRFSAQQFSDYHSELNMSSLELGDSALYFCASSLVSSGNEQFFGPGTRLTVL.

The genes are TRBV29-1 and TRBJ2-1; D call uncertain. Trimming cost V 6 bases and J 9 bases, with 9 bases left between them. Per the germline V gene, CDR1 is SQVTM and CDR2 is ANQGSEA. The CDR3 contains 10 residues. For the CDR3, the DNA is TGCAGCGTCCGGGCAAGTGAGCAGTTCTTC. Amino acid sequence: CSVRASEQFF.

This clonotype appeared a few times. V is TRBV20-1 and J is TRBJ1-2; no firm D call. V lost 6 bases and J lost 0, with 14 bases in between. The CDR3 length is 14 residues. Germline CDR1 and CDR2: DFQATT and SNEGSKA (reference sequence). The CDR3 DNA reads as TGCAGTGCGGAATCATCAAGCGCTAACTATGGCTACACCTTC. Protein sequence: CSAESSSANYGYTF.

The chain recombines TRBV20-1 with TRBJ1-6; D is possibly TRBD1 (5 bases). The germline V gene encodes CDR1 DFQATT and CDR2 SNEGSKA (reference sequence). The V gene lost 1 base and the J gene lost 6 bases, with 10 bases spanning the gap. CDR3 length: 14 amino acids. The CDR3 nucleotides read TGCAGTGCTAGAGTGGGGGACCTTAATTCACCCCTCCACTTT. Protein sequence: CSARVGDLNSPLHF.

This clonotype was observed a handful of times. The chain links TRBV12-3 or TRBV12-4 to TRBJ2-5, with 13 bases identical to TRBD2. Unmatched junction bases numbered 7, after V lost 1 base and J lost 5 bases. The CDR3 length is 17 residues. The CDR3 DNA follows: TGTGCCAGCAGTTTAGGGACTAGCGGGGGTGGAGCGGAGACCCAGTACTTC. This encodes CASSLGTSGGGAETQYF.

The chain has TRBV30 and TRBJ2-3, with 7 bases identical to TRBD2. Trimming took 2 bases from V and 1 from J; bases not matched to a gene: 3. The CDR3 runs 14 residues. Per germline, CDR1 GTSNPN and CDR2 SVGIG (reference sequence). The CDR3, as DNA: TGTGCCTGGAGTCGCGGGGGTCGCACAGATACGCAGTATTTT. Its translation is CAWSRGGRTDTQYF.

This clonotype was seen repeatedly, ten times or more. CDR3 in amino acids: CASSYPRPNTGELFF. CDR3 DNA: TGTGCCAGCAGTTACCCCCGGCCGAACACCGGGGAGCTGTTTTTT. This rearrangement joins TRBV6-2 or TRBV6-3 to TRBJ2-2; D is ambiguous. CDR1 and CDR2 (germline): MNHEY, SVGEGT. CDR3 length equals 15 residues. V lost 2 bases to trimming and J lost 0 bases, with 7 bases between them.